The 15 T cell receptor beta chains in this list originate from one sample, sequenced in a study of cytomegalovirus exposure and HLA in healthy donors (dated by TCRdb to 2016 to 2017). To prepare the library, the immunoSEQ multiplex PCR assay was applied. The multiplex PCR relied on a mix of 60 forward primers for TCR Vbeta segments and 13 reverse primers for TCR Jbeta segments. The table was pulled from immuneACCESS by TCRdb, which kept in-frame rearrangements only. Such tables lose some clones; where checked, under half of the loss comes from unresolved V genes, and the rest has no known cause. The sample records tens of thousands of clones, over 65% of which are singletons. Around 4.5% of the sample is in the top ten clones. Source material: PBMCs. The origin of the receptors is a middle-aged man in good health and CMV-seronegative.

The genes are TRBV6-6 and TRBJ2-5; TRBD2 is a possible D gene (6 bases). The J call may be wrong; the DNA end is better matched by TRBJ2-7. The CDR3 runs to 15 residues. Germline loops: CDR1 MNHNY, CDR2 SVGAGI (reference sequence). DNA for the CDR3: TGTGCCAGCAGTTACTCTGTTAGCGGAACCTACGAGCAGTACTTC. This sequence encodes CASSYSVSGTYEQYF.

The CDR3 DNA reads as TGTGCCAGCACCCGGGGGGGAGATACGCAGTATTTT. It yields the protein CASTRGGDTQYF. The chain has TRBV5-4 and TRBJ2-3, with 8 bases matching TRBD2. With 6 bases clipped from V and 5 bases from J, the junction kept 2 bases outside the gene matches. Germline CDR1 and CDR2: SGHNT and YYREEE (reference sequence). The length of the CDR3 is 12 residues. The variable domain in full, with the rest retrieved from reference TRBV5-4 and TRBJ2-3, is ETGVTQSPTHLIKTRGQQVTLRCSSQSGHNTVSWYQQALGQGPQFIFQYYREEENGRGNFPPRFSGLQFPNYSSELNVNALELDDSALYLCASTRGGDTQYFGPGTRLTVL.

This chain joins TRBV27 and TRBJ2-1, with 12 bases aligning to TRBD2. The CDR3 consists of 19 residues. V dropped 3 bases and J dropped 8; count of bases not matched to a gene: 17. The germline V gene encodes CDR1 MNHEY and CDR2 SMNVEV (reference sequence). CDR3 residues: CASSLLLGDLTSGSHEQFF. The CDR3 bases are TGTGCCAGCAGTTTGCTTTTGGGGGACCTGACTAGCGGGAGCCATGAGCAGTTCTTC.

The chain uses TRBV19 and TRBJ2-1; D gene ambiguous. V was trimmed by 5 bases and J by 0 bases, leaving 11 bases between them. CDR3 size: 15 residues. Germline V gene sequence: CDR1 LNHDA, CDR2 SQIVND (reference sequence). CDR3 residues: CASSVTRSSYNEQFF. CDR3 in DNA: TGTGCCAGTAGTGTTACACGGAGCTCCTACAATGAGCAGTTCTTC.

The chain combines TRBV27 with TRBJ1-5; no definite D call. The V and J ends lost 8 bases and 1 base respectively, with 21 bases between them. There are 17 residues in the CDR3. In germline, CDR1 is MNHEY, CDR2 SMNVEV (reference sequence). Written as DNA, the CDR3 is TGTGCCAGCTCCATCGCTCCCCCGGAGGGAAGCAATCAGCCCCAGCATTTT. Translated, it gives CASSIAPPEGSNQPQHF.

The chain uses TRBV19 and TRBJ1-2, with 8 bases that match TRBD1. The CDR3 extends over 15 amino acids. With 6 bases clipped from V and 7 bases from J, the junction kept 13 bases outside the gene matches. CDR1 LNHDA and CDR2 SQIVND come from the germline V gene (reference sequence). The CDR3 DNA reads TGTGCCAGTAGGGACTCCGGGACAGGTGCTCTTGGCTACACCTTC. Translating gives CASRDSGTGALGYTF.

This clone was observed a handful of times. CDR3: CASMRTGLNQPQHF. The CDR3 DNA follows: TGTGCCAGCATGCGGACAGGCCTCAATCAGCCCCAGCATTTT. The chain is built from TRBV6-1 and TRBJ1-5; 7 nucleotides line up with TRBD1. This CDR3 has 14 amino acids. Germline V gives CDR1 MNHNS, CDR2 SASEGT. The trim removed 7 bases at V and 3 bases at J, leaving 6 bases unmatched.

The chain couples TRBV5-4 to TRBJ2-3, with 8 bases that match TRBD1. CDR1 and CDR2 (germline): SGHNT, YYREEE (reference sequence). The CDR3 contains 17 residues. V was clipped by 4 bases and J by 3 bases; unmatched bases: 13. CDR3 residues: CASSGTAGGAVTDTQYF. The CDR3 DNA reads as TGTGCCAGCAGCGGAACGGCAGGGGGCGCAGTGACAGATACGCAGTATTTT.

This clone showed up just once. The J gene is TRBJ2-7, the V gene TRBV5-1; TRBD1 agrees at 7 bases. The V and J ends lost 5 bases and 5 bases, in that order; junction bases with no gene match: 10. The CDR3 sequence is 14 residues long. Germline CDR1 and CDR2: SGHRS and YFSETQ. The CDR3 DNA follows: TGCGCCAGCAGTAGGGGGCAGGCTGGGCACGAGCAGTACTTC. It is translated as CASSRGQAGHEQYF.

The chain recombines TRBV7-9 with TRBJ2-7; D remains ambiguous. The CDR3 is made up of 11 amino acids. Between the trimmed V and J ends, which lost 4 bases and 5 bases, there was a span of 6 bases. Germline values: CDR1 SEHNR, CDR2 FQNEAQ (reference sequence). CDR3 amino acids: CASSYENEQYF. CDR3 nucleotide sequence: TGTGCCAGCAGCTATGAGAACGAGCAGTACTTC.

V is TRBV5-6 and J is TRBJ2-3; no clear D gene. Trimming shortened V by 5 bases and J by 0 bases, and 10 bases separated the two germline ends. This CDR3 is 14 amino acids long. Germline V gene sequence: CDR1 SGHDT, CDR2 YYEEEE. The CDR3 protein is CASSSPSSTDTQYF. The CDR3, as DNA: TGTGCCAGCAGTTCCCCGAGTAGCACAGATACGCAGTATTTT. Supplemented by reference TRBV5-6 and TRBJ2-3, the full variable domain reads DAGVTQSPTHLIKTRGQQVTLRCSPKSGHDTVSWYQQALGQGPQFIFQYYEEEERQRGNFPDRFSGHQFPNYSSELNVNALLLGDSALYLCASSSPSSTDTQYFGPGTRLTVL.

CDR3 region: CASSAGAAVDTQYF. The CDR3 nucleotides are TGTGCCAGCAGTGCAGGAGCGGCCGTGGATACGCAGTATTTT. The chain couples TRBV25-1 to TRBJ2-3; a possible D gene is TRBD2 (5 bases). From germline, CDR1 is MGHDK and CDR2 SYGVNS. Trimming stripped 4 bases from V and 6 bases from J, with 14 bases between. CDR3 length: 14 residues.

J is TRBJ1-2 and V is TRBV9; a weak D match, TRBD1 (6 bases). V lost 0 bases to trimming and J lost 6 bases, with 12 bases between them. The CDR3 contains 14 residues. In germline, CDR1 is SGDLS, CDR2 YYNGEE. The CDR3 nucleotides are TGTGCCAGCAGCGTAGGGCAGGGGAAACATGGCTACACCTTC. Its translation: CASSVGQGKHGYTF. Based on the CDR3 plus reference TRBV9 and TRBJ1-2, the full variable domain is DSGVTQTPKHLITATGQRVTLRCSPRSGDLSVYWYQQSLDQGLQFLIQYYNGEERAKGNILERFSAQQFPDLHSELNLSSLELGDSALYFCASSVGQGKHGYTFGSGTRLTVV.

The CDR3 is CASRIAGEETQYF. In DNA form, the CDR3 reads TGTGCCAGCAGGATAGCGGGTGAGGAGACCCAGTACTTC. The chain uses TRBV2 and TRBJ2-5; 7 nucleotides match TRBD2. The CDR3 loop spans 13 amino acids. Per the germline V gene, CDR1 is SNHLY and CDR2 is FYNNEI. The V segment lost 6 bases and the J segment 5 bases; nucleotides outside the gene matches: 6.

The chain links TRBV2 to TRBJ2-7; TRBD1 matches at 7 bases. The CDR3 extends over 15 amino acids. Per the germline V gene, CDR1 is SNHLY and CDR2 is FYNNEI. J lost 0 bases, V lost 6 bases, and 8 bases had no gene match. The CDR3 DNA sequence: TGTGCCAGCAGGATCCGGTCAGGGGGCTCCTACGAGCAGTACTTC. As protein: CASRIRSGGSYEQYF. The whole variable domain, remainder taken from reference TRBV2 and TRBJ2-7, is EPEVTQTPSHQVTQMGQEVILRCVPISNHLYFYWYRQILGQKVEFLVSFYNNEISEKSEIFDDQFSVERPDGSNFTLKIRSTKLEDSAMYFCASRIRSGGSYEQYFGPGTRLTVT.